The clone carrying this TCR beta chain was detected once. Germline V gene lookup returns CDR1 MNHNS and CDR2 SASEGT. Trimming stripped 5 bases from V and 8 bases from J, with 13 bases between. The CDR3 extends over 13 amino acids. The data belong to a study of shared clonotypes between healthy human individuals. The study ran the assay at deep level. TCRdb keeps only in-frame clones here, not all; method: immunoSEQ multiplex PCR. This sample has 2 million to 3 million clones, with roughly 93% found just once. A split of CD4+ cells into CD45RA+ naive and CD45RA-negative memory subsets was performed. This receptor was identified in a man between 18 and 35 years old in good health. Some clones in this sample may be carry-over from other donors' samples. V and J are TRBV6-1 and TRBJ1-5; D is possibly TRBD1 (5 bases). The sample comprised naive CD4+ T cells from PBMCs. Regarding subset: CD45RA+ positively selected. The DNA of the CDR3 is TGTGCCAGCAGTCAAAGGGGAGGTGAGCCCCAGCATTTT. It codes for CASSQRGGEPQHF.